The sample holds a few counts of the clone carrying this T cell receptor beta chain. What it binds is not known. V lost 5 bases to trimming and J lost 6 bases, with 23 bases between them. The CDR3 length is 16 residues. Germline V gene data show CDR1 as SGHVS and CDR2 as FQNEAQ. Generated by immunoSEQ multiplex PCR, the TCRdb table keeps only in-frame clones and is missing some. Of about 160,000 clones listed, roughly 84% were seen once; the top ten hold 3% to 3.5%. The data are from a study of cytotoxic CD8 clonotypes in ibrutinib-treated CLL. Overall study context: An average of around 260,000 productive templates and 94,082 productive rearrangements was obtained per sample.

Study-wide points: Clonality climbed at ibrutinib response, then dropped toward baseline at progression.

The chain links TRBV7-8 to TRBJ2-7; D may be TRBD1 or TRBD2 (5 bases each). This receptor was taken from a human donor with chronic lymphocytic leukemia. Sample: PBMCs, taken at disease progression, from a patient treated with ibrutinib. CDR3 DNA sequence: TGTGCCAGCAGCAATAACGAGGGACGGGTGAAGGGCGAGCAGTACTTC. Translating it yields CASSNNEGRVKGEQYF.